The sequence of this TCR beta chain was determined in a study of OX40 agonist ivuxolimab in advanced cancers. Study-level background: Every 2 weeks, patients got intravenous ivuxolimab at one of six dose levels (0.01-10 mg/kg). Three partial responders included one hepatocellular carcinoma patient and two cutaneous melanoma patients.

Peripheral blood came from all dose cohorts at three timepoints. Generated by immunoSEQ multiplex PCR, the TCRdb table keeps only in-frame clones and is missing some. This sample has about 45,000 clones, with approximately 86% found just once. V was cut by 3 bases and J by 3 bases, with 12 bases left in between. Germline lookup yields CDR1 SQVTM and CDR2 ANQGSEA. The CDR3 is 13 residues long. This material consisted of CD4+ or CD8+ T cells sorted from blood, taken in a trial of the OX40 agonist ivuxolimab. The source is an adult with an advanced solid tumor such as melanoma, head and neck, liver or kidney cancer. The chain uses TRBV29-1 and TRBJ2-7, with D tentatively TRBD1 or TRBD2 (7 bases each). The DNA of the CDR3 is TGCAGCGTTGAGGGAGGGGGCGGCTACGAGCAGTACTTC. Residues: CSVEGGGGYEQYF.